These 24 T cell receptor beta chains originate from one sample sequenced in a study of T-cell memory formation after mild COVID-19. TCRdb re-derived calls from the 5' RACE reads in MiXCR, one entry per CDR3 protein. This table has some 120,000 distinct CDR3 sequences, 17% appearing once. The sequencing input was PBMCs or a T cell subset sorted from them (not recorded which). These receptors originate from a man between 18 and 29 years old who had mild COVID-19 (a few samples of this study predate the infection). Cell type and time point are not known.

This clonotype was seen a few times. This chain uses TRBV4-2 with TRBJ2-5; D is perhaps TRBD2 (5 bases). CDR3 length: 14 residues. Trimming took off 1 base at V and 4 bases at J, with 10 bases between the two ends. Looked up from germline, CDR1 is LGHNA and CDR2 is YNFKEQ. CDR3 sequence: CASSQGPSTETQYF. In DNA, the CDR3 is TGTGCCAGCAGCCAAGGCCCTAGCACAGAGACCCAGTACTTC.

The table lists this clonotype with a count of one. The chain combines TRBV7-2 with TRBJ1-2; D is unclear. Germline CDR1 SGHTA, CDR2 FQGNSA. CDR3 size: 12 residues. The ends were cut back, 8 bases at V and 4 bases at J, with 11 bases in the middle. This CDR3 reads CASALGGYGYTF. DNA for the CDR3: TGTGCCAGCGCCTTGGGTGGCTATGGCTACACCTTC.

This sequence joins TRBV4-3 and TRBJ2-5; D may be TRBD1 (5 bases). The germline V and J ends were trimmed by 1 base and 2 bases, with 11 bases remaining between them. The V gene's germline CDR1 is LGHNA and CDR2 YSLEER. The length of the CDR3 is 15 residues. CDR3 region: CASSQGLREQETQYF. In nucleotides, the CDR3 is TGCGCCAGCAGCCAAGGTCTCAGGGAACAAGAGACCCAGTACTTC.

J is TRBJ2-2 and V is TRBV6-7; D might be TRBD1 or TRBD2, each matching 5 bases. TRBV6-7 is marked as an open reading frame, function uncertain. The V gene lost 4 bases and the J gene lost 6 bases, with 24 bases spanning the gap. The CDR3 extends over 18 amino acids. CDR3 DNA sequence: TGTGCCAGCAGTTTAGGGGCCGTGGGACCGACGGGTCCCGGGGAGCTGTTTTTT. This translates into CASSLGAVGPTGPGELFF.

CDR3 region: CASSPGTVVYSPLHF. CDR3 nucleotides: TGCGCCAGCAGCCCCGGGACAGTGGTGTATTCACCCCTCCACTTT. The V gene is TRBV4-1, the J gene TRBJ1-6, with TRBD1 matching over 7 bases. J was trimmed by 8 bases and V by 4 bases; bases with no gene match: 8. Looked up from germline, CDR1 is MGHRA and CDR2 is YSYEKL. This CDR3 has 15 residues.

The sample holds a few counts of this clonotype. The chain carries TRBV2 and TRBJ2-7; a possible D gene is TRBD1 (6 bases). Germline V lookup: CDR1 SNHLY, CDR2 FYNNEI. Deletions cut 6 bases from V and 5 bases from J, with 11 bases between. This CDR3 comprises 12 residues. The CDR3 region has the DNA TGTGCCAGCAGCCGGGACACTAACGAGCAGTACTTC. Translating it yields CASSRDTNEQYF.

The chain is built from TRBV24-1 and TRBJ2-5, with D tentatively TRBD2 (7 bases). Per germline, CDR1 KGHDR and CDR2 SFDVKD. This CDR3 spans 16 amino acids. Trimming left V 3 bases short and J 4 bases short, with 17 bases between. The CDR3 spells CATSDGGRGAGETQYF. Written as DNA, the CDR3 is TGTGCCACCAGTGATGGAGGGAGGGGGGCCGGAGAGACCCAGTACTTC.

The chain employs TRBV14 and TRBJ2-2; D is unresolved. The CDR3 length is 15 residues. The germline V and J ends were trimmed by 0 bases and 7 bases, with 12 bases remaining between them. Germline V gene data show CDR1 as SGHDN and CDR2 as FVKESK. CDR3 sequence reads: CASSQEHGRCGELFF. The CDR3 coding sequence is TGTGCCAGCAGCCAAGAACATGGACGGTGCGGGGAGCTGTTTTTT.

The chain combines TRBV11-2 with TRBJ2-5, with no clear D. The V gene lost 1 base and the J gene lost 3 bases, with 6 bases spanning the gap. CDR3 length: 13 residues. Germline CDR1 is SGHAT and CDR2 is FQNNGV. For the CDR3, the DNA is TGTGCCAGCAGCTTAGGTCCAGAAGAGACCCAGTACTTC. Translating it yields CASSLGPEETQYF.

The chain joins TRBV5-1 to TRBJ2-3; 7 nucleotides line up with TRBD1. Germline values: CDR1 SGHRS, CDR2 YFSETQ. V lost 4 bases and J lost 1; bases outside the gene matches: 3. The CDR3 sequence is 14 residues long. The CDR3 bases are TGCGCCAGCAGCGTGGGACAGCGCACAGATACGCAGTATTTT. Translating gives CASSVGQRTDTQYF. Using reference TRBV5-1 and TRBJ2-3 for the parts outside the CDR3, the full variable domain is KAGVTQTPRYLIKTRGQQVTLSCSPISGHRSVSWYQQTPGQGLQFLFEYFSETQRNKGNFPGRFSGRQFSNSRSEMNVSTLELGDSALYLCASSVGQRTDTQYFGPGTRLTVL.

The V call is TRBV20-1, the J call TRBJ2-1; D may be TRBD2 (6 bases). Germline loops: CDR1 DFQATT, CDR2 SNEGSKA (reference sequence). The CDR3 extends over 11 amino acids. Trimming removed 5 bases at V and 10 bases at J, with 12 bases between. For the CDR3, the DNA is TGCAGTGCTTCGGGACTTACAGAGCAGTTCTTC. It specifies CSASGLTEQFF.

This clonotype was counted only a few times. The gene calls are TRBV5-1 and TRBJ1-1, with D unresolved. Trimming removed 2 bases from V and 4 bases from J, with 9 bases in between. The CDR3 length is 13 residues. Looked up from germline, CDR1 is SGHRS and CDR2 is YFSETQ. The DNA for the CDR3 is TGCGCCAGCAGCTTTACCCGGCCCACTGAAGCTTTCTTT. It codes for CASSFTRPTEAFF.

The chain is built from TRBV7-9 and TRBJ2-7, with D possibly TRBD1 on 6 matching bases. This CDR3 comprises 16 residues. V was pared by 3 bases and J by 3 bases, with 18 bases between. CDR1 and CDR2 from the germline V gene are SEHNR and FQNEAQ (reference sequence). The CDR3 sequence is CASSFSMTGPIYEQYF. The CDR3 DNA follows: TGTGCCAGCAGCTTTTCCATGACAGGTCCTATCTACGAGCAGTACTTC. Looking up the rest from reference TRBV7-9 and TRBJ2-7 gives the full variable domain: DTGVSQNPRHKITKRGQNVTFRCDPISEHNRLYWYRQTLGQGPEFLTYFQNEAQLEKSRLLSDRFSAERPKGSFSTLEIQRTEQGDSAMYLCASSFSMTGPIYEQYFGPGTRLTVT.

This clonotype was observed a handful of times. This chain connects TRBV6-2 or TRBV6-3 to TRBJ1-6; 8 bases agree with TRBD1. V lost 2 bases and J lost 10; bases outside the gene matches: 7. Germline CDR1 and CDR2: MNHEY and SVGEGT. The CDR3 sequence is 15 residues long. The CDR3 bases are TGTGCCAGCAGTTACATCCAGGGGGCAGGATCACCCCTCCACTTT. Protein: CASSYIQGAGSPLHF.

This clonotype was recorded a few times. This chain links TRBV12-3 or TRBV12-4 with TRBJ2-7; 7 bases are shared with TRBD1. This CDR3 spans 15 amino acids. The J segment lost 4 bases and the V segment lost 5 bases, leaving 11 bases of the junction unmatched. The CDR3 DNA reads TGTGCCAGCAGTAGGGACCCGGGACAGATATACGAGCAGTACTTC. This translates into CASSRDPGQIYEQYF.

There are many counts of this clonotype. The chain links TRBV20-1 to TRBJ2-3, with 7 bases identical to TRBD1. Germline trimming cut 0 bases from V and 7 bases from J; bases unmatched to any gene: 10. The CDR3 length is 15 residues. From germline, CDR1 is DFQATT and CDR2 SNEGSKA (reference sequence). Here the CDR3 reads CSARDERGQANTQYF. In nucleotides, the CDR3 is TGCAGTGCTAGAGATGAAAGGGGGCAGGCGAATACGCAGTATTTT.

In its sample, this clonotype was seen a few times. V and J are TRBV29-1 and TRBJ1-1; 8 bases fit TRBD1. With 7 bases clipped from V and 5 bases from J, the junction kept 12 bases outside the gene matches. CDR3 size: 14 residues. Germline CDR1 reads SQVTM; CDR2 reads ANQGSEA. The CDR3 is CSGQGQQGGTEAFF. The DNA of the CDR3 is TGCAGCGGACAAGGCCAACAGGGGGGGACTGAAGCTTTCTTT.

Only a few counts were recorded for this clonotype. The rearrangement uses TRBV7-9 and TRBJ2-5; D gene uncertain. Germline loops: CDR1 SEHNR, CDR2 FQNEAQ (reference sequence). This CDR3 has 11 amino acids. V gave up 8 bases and J gave up 5 bases, with 9 bases separating them. CDR3 residues: CASRQWETQYF. The CDR3 DNA reads TGTGCCAGCCGCCAGTGGGAGACCCAGTACTTC.

The V call is TRBV7-2, the J call TRBJ2-2; D gene ambiguous. Trimming took 5 bases from V and 0 from J, leaving 10 bases between them. Germline CDR1 reads SGHTA; CDR2 reads FQGNSA. CDR3 size: 15 residues. For the CDR3, the DNA is TGTGCCAGCAGCCAGTACCAAACGAACACCGGGGAGCTGTTTTTT. As protein: CASSQYQTNTGELFF.

This clonotype has a handful of counts. The rearrangement joins TRBV18 to TRBJ2-7, with 7 bases that match TRBD1. The CDR3 has 14 amino acids. J gave up 4 bases and V 6 bases, and 9 bases lay outside the gene matches. The germline CDR1 and CDR2 sequences are KGHSH and LQKENI. This CDR3 is CASSMDRILYEQYV. Here the CDR3 DNA reads TGTGCCAGCTCTATGGACAGGATCCTTTACGAGCAGTACGTC.

In this sample, this clonotype turned up a few times. The rearrangement uses TRBV6-6 and TRBJ2-1; possible D gene TRBD2, 5 bases. The V and J ends lost 0 bases and 2 bases respectively, with 8 bases between them. Per germline, CDR1 MNHNY and CDR2 SVGAGI (reference sequence). The CDR3 extends over 15 amino acids. DNA of the CDR3: TGTGCCAGCAGTTACTCGAGCGGAGCCTACAATGAGCAGTTCTTC. It translates to CASSYSSGAYNEQFF.

This rearrangement joins TRBV5-1 to TRBJ2-5; the match to TRBD1 covers 7 bases. The CDR3 sequence is 13 residues long. The ends lost 6 bases at V and 2 bases at J; junction bases unmatched: 4. Germline lookup yields CDR1 SGHRS and CDR2 YFSETQ. The DNA for the CDR3 is TGCGCCAGCACCCCGGGACAGCAAGAGACCCAGTACTTC. Its protein product is CASTPGQQETQYF.

This clonotype was found a few times. The V gene is TRBV3-1, the J gene TRBJ2-5; 8 nucleotides agree with TRBD1. The CDR3 totals 14 residues. After removal of 4 bases from V and 5 bases from J, the junction contained 6 bases not matched to a gene. Germline V gene lookup returns CDR1 LGHDT and CDR2 YNNKEL (reference sequence). The CDR3 spells CASSLTGVEETQYF. The CDR3, as DNA: TGTGCCAGCAGCCTGACAGGGGTGGAGGAGACCCAGTACTTC.

This clonotype was observed a few times. The chain recombines TRBV6-1 with TRBJ2-7; TRBD2 matches at 7 bases. V trimming: 5 bases; J trimming: 1 base; junction bases outside the gene matches: 2. CDR3 length equals 13 residues. Looked up from germline, CDR1 is MNHNS and CDR2 is SASEGT. The CDR3 DNA reads as TGTGCCAGCAGTCTAGCGGATTCCTACGAGCAGTACGTC. Translating gives CASSLADSYEQYV.